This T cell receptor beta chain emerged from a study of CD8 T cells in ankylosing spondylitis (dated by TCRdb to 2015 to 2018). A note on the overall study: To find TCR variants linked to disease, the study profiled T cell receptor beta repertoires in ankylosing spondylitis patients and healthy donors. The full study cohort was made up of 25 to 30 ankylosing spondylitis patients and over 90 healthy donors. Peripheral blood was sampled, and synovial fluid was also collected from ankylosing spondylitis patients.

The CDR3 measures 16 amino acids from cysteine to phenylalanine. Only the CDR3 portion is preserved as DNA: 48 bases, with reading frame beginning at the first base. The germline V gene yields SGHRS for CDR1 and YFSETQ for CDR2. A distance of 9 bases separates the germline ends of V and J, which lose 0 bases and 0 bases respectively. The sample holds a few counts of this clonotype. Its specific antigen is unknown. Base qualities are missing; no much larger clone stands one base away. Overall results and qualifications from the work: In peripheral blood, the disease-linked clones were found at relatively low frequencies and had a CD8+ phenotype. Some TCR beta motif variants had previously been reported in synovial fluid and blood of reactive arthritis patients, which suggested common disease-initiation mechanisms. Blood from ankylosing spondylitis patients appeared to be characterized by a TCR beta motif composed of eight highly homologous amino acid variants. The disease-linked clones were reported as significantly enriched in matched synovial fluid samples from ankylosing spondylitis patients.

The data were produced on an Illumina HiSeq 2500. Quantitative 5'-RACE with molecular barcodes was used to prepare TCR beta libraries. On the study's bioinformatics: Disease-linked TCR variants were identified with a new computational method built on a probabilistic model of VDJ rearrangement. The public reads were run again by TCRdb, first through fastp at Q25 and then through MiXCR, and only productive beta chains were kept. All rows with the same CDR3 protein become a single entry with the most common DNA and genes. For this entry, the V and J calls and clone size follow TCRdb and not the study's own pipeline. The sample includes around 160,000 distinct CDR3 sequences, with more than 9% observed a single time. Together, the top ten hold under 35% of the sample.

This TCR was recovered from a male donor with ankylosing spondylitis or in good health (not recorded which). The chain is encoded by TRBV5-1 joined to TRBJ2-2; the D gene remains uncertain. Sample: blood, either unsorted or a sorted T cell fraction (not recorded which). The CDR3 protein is CASSLGVKANTGELFF. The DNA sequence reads TGCGCCAGCAGCTTGGGGGTCAAAGCGAACACCGGGGAGCTGTTTTTT.